This T cell receptor beta chain is drawn from a study of blood T cell repertoires in COVID-19. As for the study in general: Specimens from acute and convalescent COVID-19 originated in the United States, Italy and Spain. Nucleic acid was either cDNA or gDNA, and it came from T cells, B-cell-depleted T cells, or PBMCs.

Under the authors' procedure: Amplified reference gene primers provided the basis for estimating nucleated cell counts. Generated by immunoSEQ multiplex PCR, the TCRdb table keeps only in-frame clones and is missing some. V and J calls and clone size are as listed in that table; D and trimming were resolved from the DNA. The repertoire holds more than 300,000 clones, with 86% as singletons. Adults between about 18 and 89 years of age took part from fewer than 30 US areas. Germline CDR1 and CDR2: SGDLS and YYNGEE. V was pared by 0 bases and J by 6 bases, with 2 bases of the junction left unmatched. This CDR3 has 15 amino acids.

Source material: PBMCs or T cells enriched from blood (not recorded which). This chain connects TRBV9 to TRBJ1-6, with 8 bases identical to TRBD1. The TCR originated in a woman aged 18-29 years who had recovered from COVID-19. This chain's CDR3 is CASSVGDRGNSPLHF. The CDR3 DNA reads TGTGCCAGCAGCGTAGGAGACAGGGGTAATTCACCCCTCCACTTT.